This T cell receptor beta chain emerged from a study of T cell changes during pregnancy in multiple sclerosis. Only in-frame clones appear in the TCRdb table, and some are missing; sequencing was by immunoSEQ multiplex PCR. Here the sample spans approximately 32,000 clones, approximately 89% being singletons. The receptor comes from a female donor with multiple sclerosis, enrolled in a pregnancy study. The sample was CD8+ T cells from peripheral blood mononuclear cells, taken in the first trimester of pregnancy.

The CDR3 coding sequence is TGCGCCAGCAGTGAGTCGTACAGGGACACTGAAGCTTTCTTT. Its translation is CASSESYRDTEAFF. The chain has TRBV10-1 and TRBJ1-1, with D possibly being TRBD1 (6 bases). CDR1 and CDR2 from the germline V gene are WNHNN and SYGVQD (reference sequence). Trimming took 0 bases from V and 3 from J, leaving 8 bases between them. The CDR3 is 14 amino acids.